The clone carrying this TCR beta chain was seen more than once but under ten times. TCRdb reprocessed the RACE reads via MiXCR and lists one record per CDR3 protein. Here the sample spans fewer than 100,000 distinct CDR3 sequences, 11% being singletons. The data originate from a study of human T cells and chemical hapten exposure. Time point described: patch test 2, 6 weeks after DPC sensitization. Treatment noted: therapeutic diphenylcyclopropenone sensitization with weekly scalp DPC. Total RNA came from unfractionated whole blood. Trimming removed 5 bases at V and 4 bases at J, with 14 bases between. The CDR3 has 14 amino acids. CDR1 and CDR2 from the germline V gene are SGHAT and FQNNGV.

The chain couples TRBV11-2 to TRBJ1-2; a possible D gene is TRBD1 (5 bases). The receptor comes from a man aged 18-30 years with alopecia areata. Some clones in this sample may be carry-over from other donors' samples. The sequencing used whole blood, collected in connection with sensitization to the hapten diphenylcyclopropenone (DPC). The CDR3 DNA reads as TGTGCCAGCAGCCCCACCAGGGACCCCTATGGCTACACCTTC. It translates to CASSPTRDPYGYTF.